This entry lists 19 T cell receptor beta chains sequenced from one sample in a study of blood T cells in healthy people across ages. Together with a sample-barcoded 5' primer, a J-beta primer mix was included in a second PCR lasting about 7 to 11 cycles. TCRdb reprocessed the 5' RACE reads via MiXCR and lists one record per CDR3 protein. The table shows hundreds of thousands of distinct CDR3 sequences, with 36% occurring only once. The sequenced sample was blood. The receptors shown here come from a man between 18 and 35 years old in good health.

This clonotype has more than one count but fewer than ten. The chain links TRBV12-3 or TRBV12-4 to TRBJ2-5, with D perhaps TRBD1 (5 bases). Trimming removed 4 bases from V and 3 bases from J, with 9 bases in between. The CDR3 runs 13 residues. The DNA for the CDR3 is TGTGCCAGCAGTTGGGGCTCAAAAGAGACCCAGTACTTC. It is translated as CASSWGSKETQYF.

A word on this clonotype: This may be a read error, as it is one base from a much larger clone. The rearrangement joins TRBV6-6 to TRBJ2-4; possible D gene TRBD1, 5 bases. The J call could be wrong; TRBJ2-5 is a better fit for the DNA end. The CDR3 runs 17 residues. Germline CDR1 MNHNY, CDR2 SVGAGI (reference sequence). The CDR3, as DNA: TGTGCCAGCAACCGTGACAGCAACCCCATCATTCAAGAGACCCAGTACTTC. Translating gives CASNRDSNPIIQETQYF.

As concerns this clonotype: A read error is possible here, since a much larger clone lies one base away. J is TRBJ2-7 and V is TRBV6-2 or TRBV6-3; possibly TRBD1 or TRBD2 for D (5 bases each). This CDR3 is 15 amino acids long. Germline loops: CDR1 MNHEY, CDR2 SVGEGT. This chain's CDR3 is CASNLAGTVSHEQYF. In nucleotides, the CDR3 is TGTGCCAGCAACCTAGCCGGGACGGTCTCCCACGAGCAGTACTTC.

There are many counts of this clonotype. The V call is TRBV5-1, the J call TRBJ2-1; 10 bases match TRBD2. Looked up from germline, CDR1 is SGHRS and CDR2 is YFSETQ. The CDR3 runs 17 residues. V gave up 0 bases and J gave up 5 bases; unmatched junction bases: 8. The CDR3 region is CASSLGLAGGRDNEQFF. In nucleotides, the CDR3 is TGCGCCAGCAGCTTGGGGTTAGCGGGGGGTCGAGACAATGAGCAGTTCTTC.

The chain employs TRBV12-5 and TRBJ2-1, with unresolved D. This CDR3 contains 13 residues. CDR1 LGHNT and CDR2 FRNRAP come from the germline V gene. Trimming shortened V by 6 bases and J by 0 bases, and 6 bases separated the two germline ends. Written as DNA, the CDR3 is TGTGCTAGTGGACCGAGCTCCTACAATGAGCAGTTCTTC. Translating gives CASGPSSYNEQFF.

This clonotype was counted at least ten times. The J gene is TRBJ2-5, the V gene TRBV6-6; 9 bases map to TRBD1. The CDR3 extends over 16 amino acids. V lost 2 bases and J lost 4; bases outside the gene matches: 8. Germline loops: CDR1 MNHNY, CDR2 SVGAGI (reference sequence). Here the CDR3 DNA reads TGTGCCAGCAGTTACCCCGACAGGGGGGAGCGAGAGACCCAGTACTTC. It specifies CASSYPDRGERETQYF.

This clonotype was observed many times. The V and J genes are TRBV10-3 and TRBJ2-7, with D hard to call. Germline CDR1 reads ENHRY; CDR2 reads SYGVKD. The CDR3 totals 14 residues. Trimming cost V 5 bases and J 2 bases, with 13 bases left between them. In DNA, the CDR3 is TGTGCCATCAGTCCCCGGGCCACTACCTACGAGCAGTACTTC. Amino acids: CAISPRATTYEQYF.

The rearrangement links TRBV3-1 to TRBJ2-5; D is unresolved. The CDR3 is 15 amino acids. With 5 bases removed from V and 0 bases from J, the gap between germline ends came to 13 bases. The germline V gene encodes CDR1 LGHDT and CDR2 YNNKEL (reference sequence). The CDR3 spells CASSYYASHQETQYF. DNA of the CDR3: TGTGCCAGCAGCTACTATGCGAGTCACCAAGAGACCCAGTACTTC.

This clonotype was recorded at least ten times. V usage is TRBV20-1 and J usage is TRBJ1-2; D unclear. The germline V gene has CDR1 DFQATT and CDR2 SNEGSKA (reference sequence). V lost 4 bases, J lost 5 bases, and 11 bases lay in between. The length of the CDR3 is 12 residues. The CDR3 sequence: CSAKEGLYGYTF. CDR3 DNA: TGCAGTGCTAAGGAGGGTCTATATGGCTACACCTTC.

V is TRBV7-6 and J is TRBJ2-5; D might be TRBD1 or TRBD2, each matching 6 bases. The DNA end favors TRBJ2-7, so the J call may be wrong. CDR3 length: 19 residues. Germline lookup yields CDR1 SGHVS and CDR2 FNYEAQ. The CDR3 DNA reads as TGTGCCAGCAGCTTAGCCATTCCTACGGGGGCAGGGAAAGTTTACGAGCAGTACTTC. Residues: CASSLAIPTGAGKVYEQYF.

The chain recombines TRBV7-9 with TRBJ2-4; perhaps D is TRBD1 or TRBD2 (6 bases each). Judging by the DNA end, TRBJ2-7 fits better; the J call may be wrong. The CDR3 runs 13 residues. Per germline, CDR1 SEHNR and CDR2 FQNEAQ (reference sequence). DNA for the CDR3: TGTGCCAGCAGCTTGGTGGGGGGCCACGAGCAGTACTTC. Translating it yields CASSLVGGHEQYF.

J is TRBJ2-5 and V is TRBV20-1; D is uncertain. Trimming shortened V by 3 bases and J by 3 bases, and 14 bases separated the two germline ends. CDR1 is DFQATT, CDR2 SNEGSKA, per germline (reference sequence). There are 14 residues in the CDR3. CDR3 sequence: CSARASNMEETQYF. The CDR3 DNA is TGCAGTGCTAGGGCCTCCAATATGGAAGAGACCCAGTACTTC.

A remark on this clonotype: The junction shows a germline mismatch at one end, possibly a read error. This chain joins TRBV12-3 or TRBV12-4 and TRBJ2-6; D gene uncertain. The CDR3 totals 15 residues. In DNA, the CDR3 is TGTGCCAGCAGTACCGGCCTGGATGGGGTCAACGTCCTGACTTTC. Protein sequence: CASSTGLDGVNVLTF.

There are a few counts of this clonotype. This chain connects TRBV20-1 to TRBJ1-4; weak D call: TRBD1 (5 bases). CDR3 length: 15 residues. Deletions cut 0 bases from V and 5 bases from J, with 13 bases between. Germline loops: CDR1 DFQATT, CDR2 SNEGSKA (reference sequence). The CDR3 here is CSARDHGTANEKLFF. In DNA form, the CDR3 reads TGCAGTGCTAGAGATCACGGGACGGCGAATGAAAAACTGTTTTTT.

This chain links TRBV29-1 with TRBJ1-1; D remains unclear. From germline, CDR1 is SQVTM and CDR2 ANQGSEA. CDR3 size: 13 residues. V was cut by 7 bases and J by 2 bases, with 14 bases left in between. Here the CDR3 reads CSAAAAGNTEAFF. CDR3 coding DNA: TGCAGCGCCGCGGCGGCGGGAAACACTGAAGCTTTCTTT.

The chain carries TRBV20-1 and TRBJ1-1; D perhaps matches TRBD1 (5 bases). Germline V gene data show CDR1 as DFQATT and CDR2 as SNEGSKA (reference sequence). The CDR3 loop spans 15 amino acids. V lost 3 bases and J lost 1, with 15 bases in between. Here the CDR3 reads CSASRGALSNTEAFF. DNA of the CDR3: TGCAGTGCTAGTCGTGGGGCCCTTTCGAACACTGAAGCTTTCTTT.

V gene TRBV7-3 combines with J gene TRBJ2-1; TRBD2 matches at 8 bases. The CDR3 extends over 15 amino acids. Looked up from germline, CDR1 is SGHTA and CDR2 is FQGTGA. J gave up 4 bases and V 1 base, and 3 bases lay outside the gene matches. Here the CDR3 reads CASSLNRGGYNEQFF. CDR3 bases: TGTGCCAGCAGCTTAAACCGGGGGGGATACAATGAGCAGTTCTTC. Drawing the rest from reference TRBV7-3 and TRBJ2-1, the complete variable domain is GAGVSQTPSNKVTEKGKYVELRCDPISGHTALYWYRQSLGQGPEFLIYFQGTGAADDSGLPNDRFFAVRPEGSVSTLKIQRTERGDSAVYLCASSLNRGGYNEQFFGPGTRLTVL.

This chain joins TRBV29-1 and TRBJ2-1; 7 positions agree with TRBD1. The germline gives CDR1 SQVTM, CDR2 ANQGSEA. V shed 8 bases and J 15 bases; nucleotides not matched to a gene: 13. The CDR3 has 11 amino acids. CDR3: CSTGQARSTFF. The CDR3 DNA reads as TGCAGCACCGGACAGGCCCGGAGCACGTTCTTC.

This clonotype was seen more than once but under ten times. The V gene is TRBV14, the J gene TRBJ2-1, with D possibly TRBD2 on 5 matching bases. Trimming cost V 5 bases and J 9 bases, with 32 bases left between them. The CDR3 consists of 19 residues. Germline CDR1 reads SGHDN; CDR2 reads FVKESK. The CDR3 DNA sequence: TGTGCCAGCAGCAGAACTAAACTGGCAGGACCAAAGTCCGCGGGTGAGCAGTTCTTC. It specifies CASSRTKLAGPKSAGEQFF.